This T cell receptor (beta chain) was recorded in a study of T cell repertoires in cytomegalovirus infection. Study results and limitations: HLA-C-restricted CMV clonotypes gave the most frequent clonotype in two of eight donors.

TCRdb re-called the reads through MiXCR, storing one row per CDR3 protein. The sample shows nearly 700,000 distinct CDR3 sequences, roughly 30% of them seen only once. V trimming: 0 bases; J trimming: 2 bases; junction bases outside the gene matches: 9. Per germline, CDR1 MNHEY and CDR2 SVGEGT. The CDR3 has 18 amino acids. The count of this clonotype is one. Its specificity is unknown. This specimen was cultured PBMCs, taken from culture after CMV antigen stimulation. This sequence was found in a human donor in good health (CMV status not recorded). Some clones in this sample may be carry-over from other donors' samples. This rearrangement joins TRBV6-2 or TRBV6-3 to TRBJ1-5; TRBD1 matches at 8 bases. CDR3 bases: TGTGCCAGCAGTTACTCATTCTGGTTGGACAGGGGCAATCAGCCCCAGCATTTT. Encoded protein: CASSYSFWLDRGNQPQHF.